This TCR beta chain was profiled in a study of T cells after yellow fever vaccination (dated by TCRdb to the late 2010s). Regarding the complete study: Libraries from fractions with low cell numbers were prepared with the SMART-Seq v4 Ultra Low Input RNA kit. Bulk TCR alpha and beta repertoires were sequenced longitudinally to track T-cell clones before and after primary and booster YFV17D yellow fever vaccination. Two healthy male donors, one aged 18 to 30 and one aged 30 to 40 years, made up the cohort. Blood samples were taken at several timepoints before and after primary and secondary immunization, and bulk PBMC replicates and cell subsets were isolated.

The paper's findings and limits, for the study overall: FACS-sorted repertoires could contain abundant contaminating clonotypes from the bulk population, so computational filtering was required. Compared with the primary T-cell response, the secondary T-cell response was weaker but faster, peaking on day 5 rather than day 15. Only two donors were included in the study, so the extent to which the findings can be generalized is limited. Most clones expanded after primary vaccination (around 96% of CD4 and 88% of CD8) were re-detected after the booster, suggesting that broad memory maintenance occurred. A small share of clonotypes occurred in both CD4 and CD8 compartments, likely arising from convergent recombination.

The sample's treatment or condition label is to be understood as: live attenuated yellow fever vaccine strain. At every blood-draw timepoint, two biological replicates of bulk PBMCs were collected. PBMCs were isolated from peripheral blood using a standard Ficoll-Paque protocol. TriZol was used to extract RNA from bulk PBMCs, from CD4 and CD8 fractions, and from dextramer-positive and dextramer-negative fractions. With regard to this clonotype: The antigen it binds to is not known. No much larger clonotype is one base removed from it; base qualities were not supplied.

Synthesis of TCR cDNA relied on 5'RACE template switching, a step that introduced a universal primer site along with unique molecular identifiers. cDNA synthesis was primed from both the TCR alpha and TCR beta constant segments. Library amplification used two PCR steps, and the second PCR step added sample barcodes and sequencing adapters. Sequencing of libraries was performed on Illumina HiSeq 2500 (2x100 bp) or NovaSeq (2x150 bp). The original pipeline was this. MIGEC handled demultiplexing of reads and collapsing into UMI consensus sequences, while MiXCR performed V(D)J alignment. Vaccine-responding clonotypes were identified with edgeR using replicate PBMC samples, with FDR below 0.01 and a log2 fold change above 5 up to day 15 being required. Each bulk clonotype was labeled CD4 or CD8 based on which sequenced repertoire, CD4 or CD8, contained the clonotype at higher abundance. TCRdb reran the public reads through fastp at Q25 and MiXCR, keeping productive beta chains. CDR3 protein sequences are deduplicated, and each keeps its most common genes and DNA. The V and J calls and clone size are TCRdb's, not the authors'. The sample yields around 500,000 distinct CDR3 sequences; around a fifth were counted once. The ten most abundant clones make up roughly a sixth of the sample.

The sequence was obtained from a man younger than 35 who received the YFV17D yellow fever vaccine. The starting material was PBMCs, obtained about 20 days after the first yellow fever vaccination.

The base sequence is TGCGCCAGCATCCACTCCGGACAGGGACGGGGATCCGAGCAGTACGTC. It translates as CASIHSGQGRGSEQYV. In this chain, TRBV5-1 is recombined with TRBJ2-7; TRBD1 matches 8 bases in the middle. According to the germline V gene, CDR1 reads SGHRS and CDR2 reads YFSETQ. The CDR3 spans 16 residues, from the cysteine through the valine. CDR3 DNA only is kept here, 48 bases in frame from base 1. The V end gives up 6 bases and the J end 6 bases, leaving 17 bases in the junction not matched to a gene.